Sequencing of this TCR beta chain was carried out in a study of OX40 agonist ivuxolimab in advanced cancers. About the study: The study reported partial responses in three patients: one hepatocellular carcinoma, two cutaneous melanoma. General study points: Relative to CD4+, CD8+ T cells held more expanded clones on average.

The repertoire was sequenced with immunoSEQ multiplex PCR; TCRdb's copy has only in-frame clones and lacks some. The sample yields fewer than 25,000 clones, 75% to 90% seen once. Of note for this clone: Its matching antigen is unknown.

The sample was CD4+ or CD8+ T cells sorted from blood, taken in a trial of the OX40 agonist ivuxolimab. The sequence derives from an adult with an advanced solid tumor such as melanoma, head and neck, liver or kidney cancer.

The CDR3 loop is CASSQGPASFGGSETQYF. CDR3 bases: TGCGCCAGCAGCCAAGGTCCAGCATCGTTCGGGGGGTCGGAGACCCAGTACTTC. The rearrangement uses TRBV4-3 and TRBJ2-5, with TRBD2 matching over 7 bases. CDR1 and CDR2 (germline): LGHNA, YSLEER. The CDR3 consists of 18 residues. V was clipped by 1 base and J by 5 bases; unmatched bases: 16.